The clone carrying this T cell receptor beta chain came up many times. These data belong to a study of neurological immune-mediated disorders. V trimming: 0 bases; J trimming: 2 bases; junction bases outside the gene matches: 3. Germline V gene data show CDR1 as SGHRS and CDR2 as YFSETQ. The CDR3 is 15 amino acids. As to time point: longitudinal time-point 1 (baseline). One entry per CDR3 protein results from TCRdb running MiXCR on the 5' RACE reads. This table has tens of thousands of distinct CDR3 sequences, roughly 15% appearing once. This TCR was sampled from a female donor with HTLV-1-associated myelopathy (HAM/TSP). The V call is TRBV5-1, the J call TRBJ2-3; the match to TRBD2 covers 7 bases. Sequenced material: PBMCs. CDR3 nucleotide sequence: TGCGCCAGCAGCTTGGTAGGGACTACCACAGATACGCAGTATTTT. Translating gives CASSLVGTTTDTQYF.